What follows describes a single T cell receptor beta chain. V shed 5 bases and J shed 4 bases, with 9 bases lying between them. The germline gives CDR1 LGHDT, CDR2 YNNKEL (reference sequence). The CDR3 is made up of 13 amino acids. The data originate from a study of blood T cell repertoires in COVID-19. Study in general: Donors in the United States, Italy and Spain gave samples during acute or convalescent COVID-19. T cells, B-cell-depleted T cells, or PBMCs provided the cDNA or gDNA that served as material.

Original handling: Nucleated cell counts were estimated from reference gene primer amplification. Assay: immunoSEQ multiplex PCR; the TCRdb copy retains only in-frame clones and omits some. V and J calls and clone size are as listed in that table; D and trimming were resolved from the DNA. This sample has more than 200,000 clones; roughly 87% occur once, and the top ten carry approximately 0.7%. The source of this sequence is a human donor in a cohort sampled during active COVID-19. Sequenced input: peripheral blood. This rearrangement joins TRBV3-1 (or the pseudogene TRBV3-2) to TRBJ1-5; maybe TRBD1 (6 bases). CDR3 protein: CASSKGENQPQHF. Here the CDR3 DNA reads TGTGCCAGCAGCAAGGGGGAGAATCAGCCCCAGCATTTT.